This T cell receptor (beta chain) was observed in a study of blood T cell repertoires in COVID-19. Across the whole study: Nucleic acid was either cDNA or gDNA, and it came from T cells, B-cell-depleted T cells, or PBMCs.

V was clipped by 5 bases and J by 3 bases, with 13 bases between them. Germline CDR1 SGHTA, CDR2 FQGTGA. The CDR3 has 14 residues. Per the study methods: Using reference gene primer amplification, nucleated cell counts were estimated. Clones were sequenced by immunoSEQ multiplex PCR, and TCRdb holds only the in-frame ones, with some missing. The V and J calls and the clone size are those of that table, but D and trimming were determined from the DNA. The sample comprises some 46,000 clones, approximately 88% of which are singletons, and 8% rests with the top ten. V is TRBV7-3 and J is TRBJ1-1; tentatively, D is TRBD1 (6 bases). The specimen sequenced was peripheral blood. The TCR was taken from a man aged 50 to 60 with acute or convalescent COVID-19. CDR3 sequence: CASSRRSGDTEAFF. In DNA, the CDR3 is TGTGCCAGCAGCCGGCGCTCAGGGGACACTGAAGCTTTCTTT.